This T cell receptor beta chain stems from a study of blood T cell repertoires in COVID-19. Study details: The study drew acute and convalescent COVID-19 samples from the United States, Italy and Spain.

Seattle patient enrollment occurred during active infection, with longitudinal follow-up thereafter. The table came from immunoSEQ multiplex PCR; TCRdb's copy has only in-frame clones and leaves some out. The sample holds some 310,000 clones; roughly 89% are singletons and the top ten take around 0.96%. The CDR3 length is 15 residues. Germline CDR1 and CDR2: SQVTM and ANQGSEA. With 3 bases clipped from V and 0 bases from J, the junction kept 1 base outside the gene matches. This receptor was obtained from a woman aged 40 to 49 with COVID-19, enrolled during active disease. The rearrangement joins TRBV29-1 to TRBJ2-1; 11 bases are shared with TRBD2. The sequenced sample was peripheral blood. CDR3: CSVEGTSGSYNEQFF. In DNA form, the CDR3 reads TGCAGCGTTGAGGGGACTAGCGGCTCCTACAATGAGCAGTTCTTC.